These 9 T cell receptor beta chains came from one sample sequenced in a study of T cell responses to AZD1222 COVID-19 vaccine. Profiling relied on immunoSEQ multiplex PCR, and the TCRdb table lists in-frame clones only, not all of them. The profile shows tens of thousands of clones, about four fifths of them singletons. Sequenced material: peripheral blood, taken on day 0 of AZD1222 vaccination. These receptors were obtained from an adult in good health.

The chain recombines TRBV4-1 with TRBJ1-1; perhaps TRBD1 as D (6 bases). The CDR3 covers 14 residues. Deletions cut 3 bases from V and 0 bases from J, with 8 bases between. Germline V gene data show CDR1 as MGHRA and CDR2 as YSYEKL. In DNA form, the CDR3 reads TGCGCCAGCAGCCAGGGACAATTGAACACTGAAGCTTTCTTT. Translating it yields CASSQGQLNTEAFF.

The chain joins TRBV6-5 to TRBJ1-3; the D is unclear. Trimming took off 0 bases at V and 0 bases at J, with 6 bases between the two ends. CDR3 size: 15 residues. CDR1 is MNHEY and CDR2 is SVGAGI in the germline V gene. This CDR3 reads CASSYSVNSGNTIYF. CDR3 bases: TGTGCCAGCAGTTACTCAGTGAACTCTGGAAACACCATATATTTT.

V and J are TRBV9 and TRBJ1-3; no clear D. The germline gives CDR1 SGDLS, CDR2 YYNGEE. The CDR3 length is 13 residues. V gave up 5 bases and J gave up 0 bases, with 6 bases separating them. CDR3: CASRAISGNTIYF. The CDR3, as DNA: TGTGCCAGCAGGGCGATCTCTGGAAACACCATATATTTT. Variable domain in full (rest from reference TRBV9 and TRBJ1-3): DSGVTQTPKHLITATGQRVTLRCSPRSGDLSVYWYQQSLDQGLQFLIQYYNGEERAKGNILERFSAQQFPDLHSELNLSSLELGDSALYFCASRAISGNTIYFGEGSWLTVV.

This clone has just one count. The V gene is TRBV6-6, the J gene TRBJ1-4; 12 bases align to TRBD1. Germline values: CDR1 MNHNY, CDR2 SVGAGI (reference sequence). The CDR3 length is 15 residues. The ends lost 6 bases at V and 8 bases at J; junction bases unmatched: 7. CDR3 bases: TGTGCCAGCAGCGAGGGGACAGGGGGCAGGGAAAAACTGTTTTTT. Encoded protein: CASSEGTGGREKLFF.

The CDR3 region has the DNA TGTGCCAGCAGTCAACCGGGCCGGGGGACAGATACGCAGTATTTT. Protein product: CASSQPGRGTDTQYF. The V and J genes are TRBV11-2 and TRBJ2-3, with D perhaps matching TRBD2 (6 bases). V lost 6 bases to trimming and J lost 3 bases, with 16 bases between them. The CDR3 loop spans 15 amino acids. Germline-derived CDR1 and CDR2 are SGHAT and FQNNGV.

The rearrangement joins TRBV7-2 to TRBJ1-6, with D perhaps matching TRBD1 (5 bases). The CDR3 runs 17 residues. Trimming removed 1 base from V and 10 bases from J, with 20 bases in between. Germline values: CDR1 SGHTA, CDR2 FQGNSA. CDR3 loop: CASSLEVRVLTGSPLHF. In DNA, the CDR3 is TGTGCCAGCAGCTTAGAGGTCAGGGTTCTTACGGGGTCACCCCTCCACTTT.

This chain links TRBV7-2 with TRBJ1-2; no reliable D call. CDR1 and CDR2 from the germline V gene are SGHTA and FQGNSA. The CDR3 runs to 15 residues. Between the trimmed V and J ends, which lost 1 base and 5 bases, there was a span of 14 bases. The CDR3: CASSLESGRSYGYTF. The CDR3 DNA is TGTGCCAGCAGCTTAGAGTCTGGCAGGTCGTATGGCTACACCTTC. Using reference TRBV7-2 and TRBJ1-2 for the parts outside the CDR3, the full variable domain is GAGVSQSPSNKVTEKGKDVELRCDPISGHTALYWYRQSLGQGLEFLIYFQGNSAPDKSGLPSDRFSAERTGGSVSTLTIQRTQQEDSAVYLCASSLESGRSYGYTFGSGTRLTVV.

J is TRBJ2-6 and V is TRBV28, with D maybe TRBD1 (6 bases). V was cut by 5 bases and J by 0 bases, with 14 bases left in between. The germline gives CDR1 MDHEN, CDR2 SYDVKM. The CDR3 has 17 amino acids. The CDR3 DNA reads TGTGCCAGCAGTACCCTGACAGGATCCTCTGGGGCCAACGTCCTGACTTTC. Translated: CASSTLTGSSGANVLTF.

The rearrangement links TRBV5-1 to TRBJ1-4, with D perhaps TRBD1 (5 bases). The germline CDR1 and CDR2 sequences are SGHRS and YFSETQ. Trimming pared 4 bases from V and 3 bases from J, leaving 10 bases between. The CDR3 consists of 14 residues. This CDR3 reads CASSVGVANEKLFF. CDR3 DNA sequence: TGCGCCAGCAGCGTGGGGGTTGCTAATGAAAAACTGTTTTTT.